These T cell receptor beta chains were read from a single sample in a study of shared clonotypes between healthy human individuals. Profiling relied on immunoSEQ multiplex PCR, and the TCRdb table lists in-frame clones only, not all of them. The table lists about 600,000 clones, approximately 97% of them singletons. The source material was naive CD4+ T cells sorted from blood. All receptors derive from a woman aged 25 to 39 in good health. Both conserved end residues are part of each CDR3. The D gene is left open where the match is weak. Some rows mark clone size as missing; the rest say once, few, many or name a class of expanded clone.

abundance	v_gene	j_gene	d_gene	CDR3nt	CDR3aa
.	TRBV7-2	TRBJ2-1	TRBD1	TGTGCCAGGGGGCGACAGGGAATCCCTTACAATGAGCAGTTCTTC	CARGRQGIPYNEQFF
once	TRBV15	TRBJ2-1	TRBD1	TGTGCCACCAGCAGAGAAGAGACAGGGAATTTTAATGAGCAGTTCTTC	CATSREETGNFNEQFF
.	TRBV28	TRBJ1-5	.	TGTGCCAGCAGTTTGCCCACTGGGGTCTACAATCAGCCCCAGCATTTT	CASSLPTGVYNQPQHF
once	TRBV7-9	TRBJ2-7	TRBD1	TGTGCCAGCAGCCCTGGGACAGGGGTGAGCTTC	CASSPGTGVSF
once	TRBV30	TRBJ1-4	.	TGTGCCTGGGGGTCTCTCACTAATGAAAAACTGTTTTTT	CAWGSLTNEKLFF
.	TRBV2	TRBJ2-1	.	TGTGCCAGCAGTGCCAGGGGTAATGAGCAGTTCTTC	CASSARGNEQFF
few	TRBV6-5	TRBJ1-1	.	TGTGCCAGCAGGGGAACGGGACTGTACACTGAAGCTTTCTTT	CASRGTGLYTEAFF
.	TRBV18	TRBJ2-7	TRBD1	TGTGCCAGCTCACCATACGGGACAGGGCGCTACGAGCAGTACTTC	CASSPYGTGRYEQYF
.	TRBV4-1	TRBJ2-1	.	TGCGCCAGCGGGCCTGGGGGTGGGCCTACCTACAATGAGCAGTTCTTC	CASGPGGGPTYNEQFF
.	TRBV15	TRBJ1-1	.	TGTGCCACCAGCAGACTAAGGGAAACTGAAGCTTTCTTT	CATSRLRETEAFF
.	TRBV2	TRBJ2-1	.	TGTGCCAGCAGTGAAGAGAGGACCAATGGCTCCTACAATGAGCAGTTCTTC	CASSEERTNGSYNEQFF
once	TRBV7-2	TRBJ2-1	.	TGTGCCAGCAGCTTAGTAAGGGCGCGACAGTTCTTC	CASSLVRARQFF
.	TRBV10-3	TRBJ2-7	.	TGTGCCATCAGTGAGCTGGAGAACTACGAGCAGTACTTC	CAISELENYEQYF
.	TRBV28	TRBJ1-2	TRBD1	TGTGCCAGCAGTCTGGGACAGGGTGTGCCGGTAAGTGGCTACACCTTC	CASSLGQGVPVSGYTF
.	TRBV5-1	TRBJ2-3	.	TGCGCCAGCAGACGGGCCTTGGTTGAGGATACGCAGTATTTT	CASRRALVEDTQYF
.	TRBV13	TRBJ2-7	TRBD2	TGTGCCAGCAGCCTACTAGCGGGAGGTTACGAGCAGTACTTC	CASSLLAGGYEQYF
.	TRBV19	TRBJ2-2	TRBD2	TGTGCCAGTAAAATCGGGGCTAGCGGGAGCGGCGGGGAGCTGTTTTTT	CASKIGASGSGGELFF
.	TRBV6-5	TRBJ1-1	.	TGTGCCAGCAGTCGTCCGGGTACTGAAGCTTTCTTT	CASSRPGTEAFF
.	TRBV27	TRBJ2-1	.	TGTGCCAGCAGGGACTGGGGCTCCCTTCGCTACAATGAGCAGTTCTTC	CASRDWGSLRYNEQFF
.	TRBV18	TRBJ2-5	.	TGTGCCAGCTCATACAGGGCTACCCAAGAGACCCAGTACTTC	CASSYRATQETQYF
.	TRBV28	TRBJ2-7	TRBD2	TGTGCCAGTAAGATAGCGGGGTTGGAGCAGTACTTC	CASKIAGLEQYF
.	TRBV7-3	TRBJ2-7	.	TGTGCCAGCAGCTTAGAGGCGGGCCGGGCTTCCTACGAGCAGTACTTC	CASSLEAGRASYEQYF
.	TRBV28	TRBJ1-2	.	TGTGCCAGCACCCAAACACAGGGACCATATGGCTACACCTTC	CASTQTQGPYGYTF
.	TRBV2	TRBJ2-3	.	TGTGCCAGCAGTGAACTAGGCGTCTCGACTATCACAGATACGCAGTATTTT	CASSELGVSTITDTQYF
.	TRBV14	TRBJ2-7	.	TGTGCCAGCAGCCTGGGACTTTCCTACGAGCAGTACTTC	CASSLGLSYEQYF
.	TRBV4-3	TRBJ1-1	TRBD1	TGCGCCAGCAGCCAGGGACAGGGGGCGGTCACTGAAGCTTTCTTT	CASSQGQGAVTEAFF
.	TRBV5-1	TRBJ1-1	.	TGCGCCAGCAGCCCCCCAGGAAACACTGAAGCTTTCTTT	CASSPPGNTEAFF
.	TRBV28	TRBJ1-1	.	TGTGCCAGCAGGCCCCGGGGCAGGGGGAACACTGAAGCTTTCTTT	CASRPRGRGNTEAFF
.	TRBV28	TRBJ1-1	TRBD1	TGTGCCAGCAACGGGCCACAGGGGGCAGGCACTGAAGCTTTCTTT	CASNGPQGAGTEAFF
.	TRBV5-1	TRBJ2-2	TRBD1	TGCGCCAGCAGCTTACTCGACAGGGGAGGAACCGGGGAGCTGTTTTTT	CASSLLDRGGTGELFF
once	TRBV28	TRBJ2-7	TRBD1	TGTGCCAGCAGCCTAGGGACAGGGGAGACCTACGAGCAGTACTTC	CASSLGTGETYEQYF
.	TRBV27	TRBJ2-3	.	TGTGCCAGCAGTTCCCCGTCGGTAGCGGAGATAGATACGCAGTATTTT	CASSSPSVAEIDTQYF
.	TRBV30	TRBJ2-7	.	TGTGCCTGGAGTCCGGGCGCAGCCTACGAGCAGTACTTC	CAWSPGAAYEQYF